This entry features one TCR beta chain sequence. Antigen: not known. From germline, CDR1 is SGHDT and CDR2 YYEEEE. Germline trimming cut 4 bases from V and 6 bases from J; bases unmatched to any gene: 16. The length of the CDR3 is 17 residues. This specimen belongs to a study of shared clonotypes between healthy human individuals. Overall study: Donors consisted of two women and a few men between 18 and 49. Overall study results and limits: The naive CD4 repertoires of several donors were compared, and around 5% of clonotypes were shared.

For every subset, genomic DNA was evenly distributed across several immunoSEQ plates. Measured with immunoSEQ multiplex PCR; TCRdb has only the in-frame clones, and not every one. Of 800,000 to 1,200,000 clones in the sample, 75% to 85% were seen once. Naive CD4+ cells were CD45RA-selected; the remaining cells were memory. The chain couples TRBV5-6 to TRBJ1-2; 9 nucleotides agree with TRBD1. The origin of this receptor is a man younger than 35 in good health. Some clones in this sample may be carry-over from other donors' samples. Specimen: memory CD4+ T cells from PBMCs. Subset denoted: CD45RA-negative fraction. The CDR3 region has the DNA TGTGCCAGCAGCCGGATCCCTTTAGGGACAGGGATGGATGGCTACACCTTC. Its protein is CASSRIPLGTGMDGYTF. Full variable domain (missing parts from reference TRBV5-6 and TRBJ1-2): DAGVTQSPTHLIKTRGQQVTLRCSPKSGHDTVSWYQQALGQGPQFIFQYYEEEERQRGNFPDRFSGHQFPNYSSELNVNALLLGDSALYLCASSRIPLGTGMDGYTFGSGTRLTVV.